The 3 T cell receptor beta chains below all came from one sample that was sequenced in a study of blood T cell repertoires in COVID-19 (dated by TCRdb to about 2020). The method behind the library was the immunoSEQ multiplex PCR assay. TCRdb's version of the immuneACCESS table is confined to in-frame rearrangements and falls short of the full clone set. An unresolved V gene accounts for under half of the shortfall where checked; the remainder is of unknown origin. The sample profile shows around 120,000 clones; 70% to 90% of them were found once. The top ten constitute roughly 1% of the sample. The material sequenced was peripheral blood. All receptors come from a woman aged 50 to 60 with active or convalescent COVID-19.

This chain links TRBV7-9 with TRBJ1-4; weak D call: TRBD1 (5 bases). V was clipped by 1 base and J by 7 bases, with 13 bases between them. The CDR3 contains 15 residues. Germline V gene lookup returns CDR1 SEHNR and CDR2 FQNEAQ (reference sequence). CDR3 nucleotides: TGTGCCAGCAGCTTAGAGGGGATCCCGAGTGAAAAACTGTTTTTT. Protein: CASSLEGIPSEKLFF.

This clone was recorded only once. In DNA, the CDR3 is TGTGCCAGCAGCTCCGTTGACAGCGCTATTAACTATGGCTACACCTTC. This translates into CASSSVDSAINYGYTF. The V call is TRBV28, the J call TRBJ1-2; perhaps TRBD1 as D (5 bases). Germline values: CDR1 MDHEN, CDR2 SYDVKM. The CDR3 length is 16 residues. Trimming shortened V by 6 bases and J by 1 base, and 18 bases separated the two germline ends.

This rearrangement joins TRBV13 to TRBJ2-3; 11 bases are shared with TRBD2. Trimming took 7 bases from V and 2 from J; bases not matched to a gene: 8. The CDR3 consists of 16 residues. Germline loops: CDR1 PRHDT, CDR2 FYEKMQ (reference sequence). CDR3 sequence: CASNLGLAGTTDTQYF. CDR3 DNA sequence: TGTGCCAGCAACCTCGGACTAGCGGGTACCACAGATACGCAGTATTTT.